These T cell receptor beta chains were read from a single sample in a study of T cell repertoires in cytomegalovirus infection. TCRdb independently ran MiXCR on the reads; one entry per CDR3 protein. In the table there are nearly 550,000 distinct CDR3 sequences, 16% of which are singletons. Sequenced sample: CD8+ T cells from PBMCs. The source of these receptors is a human donor in good health (CMV status not recorded). Some clones in this sample may be carry-over from other donors' samples. CDR3s include the opening cysteine and the closing phenylalanine or tryptophan. The D gene is left open where the match is weak. Size is stated for part of the rows, as once, few or many counts, or as a class when the clone is expanded.

v_call,j_call,clone_size,d_call,cdr3_aa,cdr3_nt
TRBV6-6,TRBJ1-1,many,-,CASSQYRVNTEAFF,TGTGCCAGCAGTCAATACAGGGTTAACACTGAAGCTTTCTTT
TRBV20-1,TRBJ2-1,-,-,CSARGAGASYNEQFF,TGCAGTGCTAGAGGGGCGGGTGCCTCCTACAATGAGCAGTTCTTC
TRBV20-1,TRBJ1-5,-,TRBD1,CSALSTGTGFNQPQHF,TGCAGTGCCTTGTCCACCGGGACAGGGTTCAATCAGCCCCAGCATTTT
TRBV24-1,TRBJ2-7,few,-,CATSGVDRPYEQYF,TGTGCCACCAGTGGCGTGGACAGACCCTACGAGCAGTACTTC
TRBV19,TRBJ2-1,many,-,CASRLERATYNEQFF,TGTGCCAGTAGGCTTGAGAGGGCCACCTACAATGAGCAGTTCTTC
TRBV15,TRBJ2-2,many,TRBD1,CATSRGDRESGELFF,TGTGCCACCAGCAGAGGGGACAGGGAGTCCGGGGAGCTGTTTTTT
TRBV13,TRBJ2-7,once,-,CASSFNSGRGEQYF,TGTGCCAGCAGCTTTAATTCCGGGCGCGGCGAGCAGTACTTC
TRBV7-3,TRBJ2-3,many,TRBD2,CASSQRLAGGSDTQYF,TGTGCCAGCAGCCAAAGACTAGCGGGAGGCTCAGATACGCAGTATTTT
TRBV7-2,TRBJ1-5,many,-,CASSLGVPYSNQPQHF,TGTGCCAGCAGCTTGGGGGTCCCCTATAGCAATCAGCCCCAGCATTTT
TRBV29-1,TRBJ1-1,few,-,CSVLGGFLEAFF,TGCAGCGTTCTGGGGGGATTCCTTGAAGCTTTCTTT
TRBV4-1,TRBJ2-2,few,-,CASSQDPVGAGELFF,TGCGCCAGCAGCCAAGATCCCGTGGGGGCCGGGGAGCTGTTTTTT
TRBV28,TRBJ2-5,many,-,CASSPRAMYQETQYF,TGTGCCAGCAGTCCCCGGGCCATGTACCAAGAGACCCAGTACTTC
TRBV19,TRBJ2-7,-,-,CASALGPDYEQYF,TGTGCCAGTGCCTTAGGGCCGGACTACGAGCAGTACTTC
TRBV27,TRBJ2-7,few,TRBD2,CASSPGLARYEQYF,TGTGCCAGCAGTCCGGGACTAGCGAGATACGAGCAGTACTTC
TRBV19,TRBJ2-3,few,TRBD2,CASSTRTSGRILSSTDTQYF,TGTGCCAGTAGTACACGGACTAGCGGGAGGATTTTGTCTAGCACAGATACGCAGTATTTT
TRBV24-1,TRBJ2-3,-,TRBD2,CATSDPPGGRDTQYF,TGTGCCACCAGTGACCCTCCGGGAGGGAGAGATACGCAGTATTTT
TRBV19,TRBJ1-2,-,-,CATPTRGGGGYTF,TGTGCCACCCCCACGAGGGGGGGGGGTGGCTACACCTTC
TRBV6-1,TRBJ2-1,-,-,CASSARSVDEQFF,TGTGCCAGCAGCGCAAGGTCGGTCGATGAGCAGTTCTTC
TRBV4-1,TRBJ2-7,many,-,CASSPRGYSEQYF,TGCGCCAGCAGCCCCCGCGGCTATAGCGAGCAGTACTTC
TRBV4-2,TRBJ2-7,-,TRBD2,CASSKGTSGTPYEQYF,TGTGCCAGCAGCAAAGGGACTAGCGGGACGCCCTACGAGCAGTACTTC
TRBV12-3/TRBV12-4,TRBJ2-3,many,TRBD2,CASSSTSGVSDTQYF,TGTGCCAGCAGTTCCACTAGCGGGGTATCAGATACGCAGTATTTT
TRBV3-1,TRBJ2-5,few,-,CASSQDGGLWTQYF,TGTGCCAGCAGCCAAGACGGAGGACTGTGGACCCAGTACTTC
TRBV7-9,TRBJ1-1,-,TRBD1,CASSPRVGRDRSNTEAFF,TGTGCCAGCAGCCCTAGAGTAGGCCGGGACAGATCGAACACTGAAGCTTTCTTT
TRBV12-3/TRBV12-4,TRBJ1-1,many,TRBD1,CASSLDGTANTEAFF,TGTGCCAGCAGTTTAGACGGGACAGCGAACACTGAAGCTTTCTTT
TRBV27,TRBJ2-1,few,-,CASSMSSSPYNEQFF,TGTGCCAGCTCCATGAGCTCTTCCCCGTACAATGAGCAGTTCTTC
TRBV27,TRBJ2-3,many,-,CASSLSVGDSLTDTQYF,TGTGCCAGCAGTTTATCGGTCGGGGATTCGTTGACAGATACGCAGTATTTT
TRBV7-8,TRBJ2-3,many,-,CASSTRATGWADTQYF,TGTGCCAGCAGCACCAGGGCCACGGGATGGGCAGATACGCAGTATTTT
TRBV19,TRBJ2-2,few,-,CASRGGFTGELFF,TGTGCCAGTAGAGGGGGGTTCACCGGGGAGCTGTTTTTT
TRBV27,TRBJ2-1,few,TRBD2,CASSSGTRPYNEQFF,TGTGCCAGCAGTTCCGGGACTAGGCCTTACAATGAGCAGTTCTTC
TRBV6-5,TRBJ2-5,many,-,CASSYQGETQYF,TGTGCCAGCAGTTATCAGGGGGAGACCCAGTACTTC
TRBV7-9,TRBJ1-5,many,TRBD1,CASSFGTGGVQPQHF,TGTGCCAGCAGCTTCGGGACAGGGGGCGTTCAGCCCCAGCATTTT
TRBV10-3,TRBJ2-7,many,-,CAARSTDGPEQYF,TGTGCCGCTCGGTCGACAGATGGGCCCGAGCAGTACTTC
TRBV6-5,TRBJ2-1,few,TRBD1,CASSPGTGEGDEQFF,TGTGCCAGCAGTCCCGGGACAGGGGAAGGGGATGAGCAGTTCTTC
TRBV3-1,TRBJ2-7,-,-,CASSQDQPYEQYF,TGTGCCAGCAGCCAAGATCAACCATACGAGCAGTACTTC
TRBV19,TRBJ2-1,-,TRBD2,CASSIRGRDYNEQFF,TGTGCCAGTAGTATCCGCGGGAGGGACTACAATGAGCAGTTCTTC
TRBV11-3,TRBJ2-1,many,-,CASSSRGGYNEQFF,TGTGCCAGCAGCTCCAGGGGGGGGTACAATGAGCAGTTCTTC
TRBV19,TRBJ2-3,many,-,CASSADWLGRPSTDTQYF,TGTGCCAGTAGTGCTGATTGGCTGGGACGGCCTAGCACAGATACGCAGTATTTT
TRBV30,TRBJ2-1,-,TRBD2,CASRTSPFNEQFF,TGTGCCTCCCGGACTAGTCCCTTCAATGAGCAGTTCTTC
TRBV27,TRBJ1-1,-,TRBD1,CASSLTTGGLNTEAFF,TGTGCCAGCAGTTTAACGACAGGGGGTTTGAACACTGAAGCTTTCTTT
TRBV4-1,TRBJ2-7,many,-,CASSQALTGYEQYF,TGCGCCAGCAGCCAAGCCCTAACCGGCTACGAGCAGTACTTC
TRBV15,TRBJ2-5,few,-,CATSRPDESATQYF,TGTGCCACCAGCAGACCTGACGAATCCGCGACCCAGTACTTC
TRBV10-1,TRBJ1-1,-,-,CASSESGRPPTEAFF,TGCGCCAGCAGTGAGTCGGGCAGGCCTCCCACTGAAGCTTTCTTT
TRBV6-5,TRBJ2-1,few,-,CASSYSSDVPYNEQFF,TGTGCCAGCAGTTACTCCTCGGACGTTCCCTACAATGAGCAGTTCTTC
TRBV19,TRBJ2-3,many,TRBD2,CASSMITSGSTDTQYF,TGTGCCAGTAGTATGATAACTAGCGGGAGCACAGATACGCAGTATTTT
TRBV7-6,TRBJ2-2,many,TRBD2,CASSSLAGGSYTGELFF,TGTGCCAGCAGCTCACTAGCGGGGGGATCCTACACCGGGGAGCTGTTTTTT
TRBV11-1,TRBJ1-1,many,-,CASSLVRRENTEAFF,TGTGCCAGCAGCTTAGTGCGCAGGGAGAACACTGAAGCTTTCTTT
TRBV6-1,TRBJ2-7,few,-,CASSFRALGSYEQYF,TGTGCCAGCAGTTTCCGCGCCCTTGGATCCTACGAGCAGTACTTC
TRBV27,TRBJ1-1,few,-,CASKTDMNTEAFF,TGTGCCAGCAAGACAGACATGAACACTGAAGCTTTCTTT
TRBV6-6,TRBJ2-2,few,-,CASSLLENTGELFF,TGTGCCAGCAGTTTACTAGAAAACACCGGGGAGCTGTTTTTT
TRBV10-3,TRBJ2-5,-,TRBD2,CAIRAAGGETQYF,TGTGCCATCCGGGCAGCGGGAGGAGAGACCCAGTACTTC